These 12 T cell receptor beta chains came from one sample sequenced in a study of blood T cells in healthy people across ages. PCR was performed a second time for roughly 6 to 12 cycles using a sample-barcoded 5' primer and a J-beta primer mix. Each CDR3 protein is one row after TCRdb ran MiXCR on the 5' RACE reads. The sample has 760,000 or so distinct CDR3 sequences; around 25% are singletons. In addition, the sample was reused for a study of T cells of mothers and their children.

Sequenced material: blood. The receptors were gathered from a boy aged 5-17 years in good health.

This clonotype was recorded at least ten times. The rearrangement joins TRBV20-1 to TRBJ1-4; TRBD1 agrees at 7 bases. J gave up 8 bases and V 3 bases, and 15 bases lay outside the gene matches. CDR3 length equals 16 residues. Germline V gene lookup returns CDR1 DFQATT and CDR2 SNEGSKA (reference sequence). CDR3: CSASDDRAKEYEKLFF. CDR3 DNA: TGCAGTGCTAGTGACGACAGGGCCAAGGAGTACGAAAAACTGTTTTTT.

This clonotype was seen a few times. CDR3 sequence reads: CASSQGTDEQYF. DNA for the CDR3: TGTGCCAGCAGCCAAGGGACAGACGAGCAGTACTTC. The chain couples TRBV3-1 to TRBJ2-7; maybe TRBD1 (6 bases). The V gene's germline CDR1 is LGHDT and CDR2 YNNKEL (reference sequence). V was clipped by 1 base and J by 5 bases, with 6 bases between them. This CDR3 comprises 12 residues.

The gene calls are TRBV7-2 and TRBJ1-3; tentatively, D is TRBD1 (5 bases). Per germline, CDR1 SGHTA and CDR2 FQGNSA. This CDR3 is 15 amino acids long. The V gene lost 5 bases and the J gene lost 3 bases, with 14 bases spanning the gap. CDR3 protein: CASSLLGARGNTIYF. CDR3 DNA sequence: TGTGCCAGCAGCCTTCTCGGGGCCCGTGGAAACACCATATATTTT.

The chain couples TRBV29-1 to TRBJ2-1, with 8 bases matching TRBD2. Germline lookup yields CDR1 SQVTM and CDR2 ANQGSEA. The length of the CDR3 is 13 residues. V lost 5 bases, J lost 6 bases, and 6 bases stayed unmatched. The CDR3 loop reads CSVLAGGSNEQFF. DNA of the CDR3: TGCAGCGTTCTTGCGGGAGGCTCCAATGAGCAGTTCTTC.

The sample holds one count of this clonotype. CDR3 DNA sequence: TGTGCCAGCAGCTTAGTTGAGGGCGGGAGAAGCACAGATACGCAGTATTTT. Translating gives CASSLVEGGRSTDTQYF. The chain couples TRBV11-2 to TRBJ2-3; TRBD2 matches at 7 bases. The CDR3 totals 17 residues. Germline-derived CDR1 and CDR2 are SGHAT and FQNNGV. With 1 base clipped from V and 0 bases from J, the junction kept 7 bases outside the gene matches.

Only a few counts were recorded for this clonotype. This chain joins TRBV29-1 and TRBJ1-1; tentatively, D is TRBD1 (5 bases). The CDR3 totals 14 residues. Germline V gives CDR1 SQVTM, CDR2 ANQGSEA. V lost 6 bases and J 0 bases, leaving 14 bases between the germline ends. CDR3 sequence: CSVGGSAVNTEAFF. The CDR3 DNA follows: TGCAGCGTCGGGGGATCGGCCGTGAACACTGAAGCTTTCTTT. The complete variable domain, with remaining parts taken from reference TRBV29-1 and TRBJ1-1, reads SAVISQKPSRDICQRGTSLTIQCQVDSQVTMMFWYRQQPGQSLTLIATANQGSEATYESGFVIDKFPISRPNLTFSTLTVSNMSPEDSSIYLCSVGGSAVNTEAFFGQGTRLTVV.

This chain connects TRBV7-9 to TRBJ2-7; 10 bases are a match to TRBD1. CDR3 length: 15 amino acids. CDR1 is SEHNR, CDR2 FQNEAQ, per germline (reference sequence). Unmatched junction bases numbered 4, after V lost 2 bases and J lost 3 bases. The CDR3 spells CASSLLGQGIYEQYF. The CDR3, as DNA: TGTGCCAGCAGCTTATTGGGACAGGGGATCTACGAGCAGTACTTC.

DNA of the CDR3: TGTGCCATCAGTGCGCGAACCGAAGAGACCCAGTACTTC. Its protein product is CAISARTEETQYF. The chain uses TRBV10-3 and TRBJ2-5; no definite D call. CDR3 length equals 13 residues. The germline V and J ends were trimmed by 4 bases and 3 bases, with 9 bases remaining between them. The V gene's germline CDR1 is ENHRY and CDR2 SYGVKD.

In this sample, this clonotype turned up a few times. The gene calls are TRBV7-2 and TRBJ1-2; D is unclear. Germline CDR1 and CDR2: SGHTA and FQGNSA. V lost 1 base to trimming and J lost 8 bases, with 11 bases between them. This CDR3 has 13 amino acids. CDR3 DNA: TGTGCCAGCAGCTTAGGCGGGAATCAGGGCTACACCTTC. Translated: CASSLGGNQGYTF.

This clonotype was counted many times. The V and J genes are TRBV20-1 and TRBJ2-1, with D tentatively TRBD1 (6 bases). The germline V gene has CDR1 DFQATT and CDR2 SNEGSKA (reference sequence). CDR3 size: 15 residues. The V end lost 3 bases, the J end lost 8 bases, and 20 bases lay between the germline ends. The CDR3: CSARRAGAPWDEQFF. DNA of the CDR3: TGCAGTGCTAGGCGAGCAGGGGCCCCTTGGGATGAGCAGTTCTTC.

The chain links TRBV2 to TRBJ1-1; D unresolved. CDR1 and CDR2 from the germline V gene are SNHLY and FYNNEI. The CDR3 is 14 residues long. V was clipped by 7 bases and J by 4 bases, with 16 bases between them. The CDR3 bases are TGTGCCAGCAAGGCCGACACCGGGAGCACTGAAGCTTTCTTT. Translation: CASKADTGSTEAFF.

This clonotype was detected a few times. The genes are TRBV20-1 and TRBJ1-1, with unresolved D. V was cut by 1 base and J by 7 bases, with 13 bases left in between. From germline, CDR1 is DFQATT and CDR2 SNEGSKA (reference sequence). The CDR3 has 13 residues. The chain's CDR3 is CSARVGPGSEAFF. CDR3 nucleotides: TGCAGTGCTAGAGTAGGTCCGGGGAGTGAAGCTTTCTTT.